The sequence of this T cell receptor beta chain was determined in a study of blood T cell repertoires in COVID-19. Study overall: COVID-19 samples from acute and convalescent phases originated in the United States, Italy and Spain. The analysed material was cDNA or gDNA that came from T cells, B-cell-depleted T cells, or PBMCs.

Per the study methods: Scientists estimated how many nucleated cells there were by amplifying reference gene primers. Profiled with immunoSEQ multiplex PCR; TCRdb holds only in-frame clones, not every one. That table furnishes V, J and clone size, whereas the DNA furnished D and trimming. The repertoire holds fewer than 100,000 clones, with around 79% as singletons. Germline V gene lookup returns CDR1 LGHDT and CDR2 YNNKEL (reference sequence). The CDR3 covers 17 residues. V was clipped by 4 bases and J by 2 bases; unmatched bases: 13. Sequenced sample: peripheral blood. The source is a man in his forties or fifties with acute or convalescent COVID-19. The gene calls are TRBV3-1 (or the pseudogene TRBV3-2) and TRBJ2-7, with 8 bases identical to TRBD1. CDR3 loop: CASSLPLTGTGTYEQYF. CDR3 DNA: TGTGCCAGCAGCCTACCCCTTACCGGGACAGGAACCTACGAGCAGTACTTC.